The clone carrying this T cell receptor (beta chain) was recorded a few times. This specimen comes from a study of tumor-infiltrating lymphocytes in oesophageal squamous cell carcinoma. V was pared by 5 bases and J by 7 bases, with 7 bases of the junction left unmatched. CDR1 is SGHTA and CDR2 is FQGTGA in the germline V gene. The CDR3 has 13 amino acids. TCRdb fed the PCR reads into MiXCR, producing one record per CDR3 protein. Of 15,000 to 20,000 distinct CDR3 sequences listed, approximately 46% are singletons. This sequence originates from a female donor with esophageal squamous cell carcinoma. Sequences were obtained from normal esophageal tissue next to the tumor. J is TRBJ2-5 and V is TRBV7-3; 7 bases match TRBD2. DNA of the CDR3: TGTGCCAGCAGCAAGACTAGCTCGGGGACCCAGTACTTC. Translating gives CASSKTSSGTQYF.